Listed below are T cell receptor beta chains from one sample, sequenced in a study of blood T cell repertoires in COVID-19. Clones were read by immunoSEQ multiplex PCR, and TCRdb kept only the in-frame ones, dropping some. The sample yields about 44,000 clones, 75% to 90% seen once. The sequencing sample was made of peripheral blood. All receptors derive from a woman aged 35 to 49 with acute or convalescent COVID-19. Both conserved end residues are part of each CDR3. Fields, in order: V gene, J gene, CDR3 protein.

v_gene: TRBV28
j_gene: TRBJ1-4
CDR3aa: CASHSMVGGGGEKLFF

v_gene: TRBV10-3
j_gene: TRBJ2-4
CDR3aa: CAISEAGLLAKNIQYF

v_gene: TRBV28
j_gene: TRBJ1-1
CDR3aa: CASRKIGTGGMNTEAFF

v_gene: TRBV5-3
j_gene: TRBJ2-7
CDR3aa: CARSLGGGGYSSAFYEQYF

v_gene: TRBV11-2
j_gene: TRBJ2-3
CDR3aa: CASSPVTRTGSVDTQYF

v_gene: TRBV19
j_gene: TRBJ1-5
CDR3aa: CASSVDGGKQPQHF

v_gene: TRBV28
j_gene: TRBJ1-4
CDR3aa: CASSPDSRRYEKLFF

v_gene: TRBV19
j_gene: TRBJ2-1
CDR3aa: CASSIDRIAGGSYNEQFF

v_gene: TRBV28
j_gene: TRBJ1-5
CDR3aa: CASSPPNPQGRQPQHF

v_gene: TRBV5-4
j_gene: TRBJ2-1
CDR3aa: CASSFNSYNEQFF

v_gene: TRBV7-3
j_gene: TRBJ2-5
CDR3aa: CASSLTGGQETQYF

v_gene: TRBV19
j_gene: TRBJ1-2
CDR3aa: CASTPNRENYGYTF

v_gene: TRBV11-2
j_gene: TRBJ1-6
CDR3aa: CASSSTGFLNSPLHF

v_gene: TRBV19
j_gene: TRBJ2-7
CDR3aa: CASSINTGSYEQYF

v_gene: TRBV6-4
j_gene: TRBJ2-2
CDR3aa: CASTPEWNTGELFF

v_gene: TRBV15
j_gene: TRBJ2-2
CDR3aa: CATSRPGSGELFF

v_gene: TRBV19
j_gene: TRBJ1-1
CDR3aa: CASSIFRVRNTEAFF

v_gene: TRBV6-5
j_gene: TRBJ1-1
CDR3aa: CASNGQGSNTEAFF

v_gene: TRBV5-4
j_gene: TRBJ2-5
CDR3aa: CASSIPGAEETQYF

v_gene: TRBV25-1
j_gene: TRBJ1-2
CDR3aa: CASSPTGWEDNYGYTF

v_gene: TRBV4-3
j_gene: TRBJ1-2
CDR3aa: CASSPLEGRRGYTF

v_gene: TRBV29-1
j_gene: TRBJ1-1
CDR3aa: CSVERGGTEAFF

v_gene: TRBV18
j_gene: TRBJ2-7
CDR3aa: CASSGQTGSSYEQYF

v_gene: TRBV28
j_gene: TRBJ2-6
CDR3aa: CASRTWDTRRGSGANVLTF

v_gene: TRBV2
j_gene: TRBJ2-5
CDR3aa: CASIPASGTEETQYF

v_gene: TRBV5-6
j_gene: TRBJ1-6
CDR3aa: CASSLWEAGSPLHF

v_gene: TRBV9
j_gene: TRBJ2-7
CDR3aa: CASSTHRGISYEQYF

v_gene: TRBV28
j_gene: TRBJ2-1
CDR3aa: CASSWASGYNEQFF

v_gene: TRBV9
j_gene: TRBJ2-3
CDR3aa: CASSVTVGGVTDTQYF

v_gene: TRBV28
j_gene: TRBJ1-2
CDR3aa: CASSSTVRSYTF

v_gene: TRBV27
j_gene: TRBJ1-1
CDR3aa: CASSLNAGSASGTEAFF

v_gene: TRBV7-9
j_gene: TRBJ2-7
CDR3aa: CASSSRLAGGPHEQYF

v_gene: TRBV19
j_gene: TRBJ2-5
CDR3aa: CASSTGGRETQYF

v_gene: TRBV7-2
j_gene: TRBJ2-7
CDR3aa: CASSTLAGPFSYEQYF

v_gene: TRBV11-2
j_gene: TRBJ2-1
CDR3aa: CASSPNSGTGGNEQFF

v_gene: TRBV5-5
j_gene: TRBJ1-1
CDR3aa: CASSFMQGTMNTEAFF

v_gene: TRBV7-9
j_gene: TRBJ2-7
CDR3aa: CASSRQVSYEQYF

v_gene: TRBV4-3
j_gene: TRBJ2-3
CDR3aa: CASSQGSWRATDTQYF

v_gene: TRBV4-2
j_gene: TRBJ1-1
CDR3aa: CASSQDGTGVSGAFF

v_gene: TRBV24-1
j_gene: TRBJ2-1
CDR3aa: CATSVGAGANNEQFF

v_gene: TRBV2
j_gene: TRBJ1-5
CDR3aa: CASSDFGGGNQPQHF

v_gene: TRBV5-1
j_gene: TRBJ2-7
CDR3aa: CASSRQGAYEQYF

v_gene: TRBV6-6
j_gene: TRBJ2-7
CDR3aa: CASSIDSYEQYF

v_gene: TRBV11-2
j_gene: TRBJ1-1
CDR3aa: CASSLGTVNTEAFF

v_gene: TRBV14
j_gene: TRBJ2-7
CDR3aa: CASSTPAGQSPYYEQYF

v_gene: TRBV7-9
j_gene: TRBJ1-4
CDR3aa: CASSPSGQSSTNEKLFF